The 19 T cell receptor beta chains in this list originate from one sample, sequenced in a study of blood T cell repertoires in COVID-19. The table came from immunoSEQ multiplex PCR; TCRdb's copy has only in-frame clones and leaves some out. The data show some 270,000 clones, roughly 86% seen once. The sample consisted of peripheral blood. These receptors were taken from a man aged 35 to 55 with active or convalescent COVID-19.

The chain combines TRBV10-3 with TRBJ1-1; 8 bases are shared with TRBD1. The CDR3 loop spans 14 amino acids. The germline CDR1 and CDR2 sequences are ENHRY and SYGVKD. The V segment lost 4 bases and the J segment 5 bases; nucleotides outside the gene matches: 6. Written as DNA, the CDR3 is TGTGCCATCAGTGTGCAGGGGGCAGGTACTGAAGCTTTCTTT. It specifies CAISVQGAGTEAFF.

The chain uses TRBV2 and TRBJ2-5; 7 nucleotides align to TRBD1. The V gene's germline CDR1 is SNHLY and CDR2 FYNNEI. Losses at the gene ends were 7 bases for V and 5 bases for J; bases not matched to a gene: 10. CDR3 size: 14 residues. CDR3 DNA: TGTGCCAGCACCAGTAGGACAGGAGCGGAGACCCAGTACTTC. Amino acid sequence: CASTSRTGAETQYF.

V gene TRBV6-6 combines with J gene TRBJ2-1; 12 bases fit TRBD2. This CDR3 is built from 15 residues. The V gene end was trimmed by 6 bases and the J gene end by 6 bases; junction bases not matched to a gene: 6. Germline V gene lookup returns CDR1 MNHNY and CDR2 SVGAGI (reference sequence). CDR3 DNA: TGTGCCAGCAGGGGTACTAGCGGGGGGTTCAATGAGCAGTTCTTC. It is translated as CASRGTSGGFNEQFF.

The chain links TRBV5-1 to TRBJ1-4; D might be TRBD1 (6 bases). The CDR3 contains 16 residues. Germline V gene lookup returns CDR1 SGHRS and CDR2 YFSETQ. Trimming pared 3 bases from V and 2 bases from J, leaving 14 bases between. CDR3 nucleotides: TGCGCCAGCAGCTCTCAACCACAGGGTACTAATGAAAAACTGTTTTTT. Its protein is CASSSQPQGTNEKLFF.

This chain uses TRBV2 with TRBJ2-3; D perhaps matches TRBD2 (7 bases). Trimming shortened V by 6 bases and J by 3 bases, and 10 bases separated the two germline ends. This CDR3 has 13 amino acids. In germline, CDR1 is SNHLY, CDR2 FYNNEI. The DNA for the CDR3 is TGTGCCAGCAGGAGGGGGGGGACAGATACGCAGTATTTT. The encoded protein is CASRRGGTDTQYF.

The chain is built from TRBV10-3 and TRBJ2-1; 11 nucleotides line up with TRBD2. CDR3 length: 19 amino acids. V was clipped by 2 bases and J by 0 bases; unmatched bases: 9. Germline assignment: CDR1 ENHRY and CDR2 SYGVKD. The CDR3 sequence is CAISEPVGTSGFSYNEQFF. Written as DNA, the CDR3 is TGTGCCATCAGTGAGCCTGTCGGGACTAGCGGATTCTCCTACAATGAGCAGTTCTTC.

The gene calls are TRBV2 and TRBJ1-1; D uncertain. CDR1 and CDR2 (germline): SNHLY, FYNNEI. The ends were cut back, 6 bases at V and 11 bases at J, with 16 bases in the middle. The CDR3 consists of 12 residues. The CDR3 region is CASRREESWAFF. In DNA, the CDR3 is TGTGCCAGCAGGAGGGAGGAATCATGGGCTTTCTTT.

The V and J genes are TRBV10-3 and TRBJ1-5; TRBD1 agrees at 7 bases. Trimming cost V 7 bases and J 5 bases; bases outside gene matches: 8. The CDR3 is made up of 14 amino acids. Germline lookup yields CDR1 ENHRY and CDR2 SYGVKD. CDR3 in DNA: TGTGCCATCACCGACAGGGCTGGGGATCAGCCCCAGCATTTT. This codes for CAITDRAGDQPQHF.

This rearrangement joins TRBV12-3 or TRBV12-4 to TRBJ1-1, with D possibly matching TRBD1 (6 bases). The CDR3 has 13 amino acids. Between the trimmed V and J ends, which lost 5 bases and 5 bases, there was a span of 12 bases. The CDR3 spells CASSQQGGTEAFF. In nucleotides, the CDR3 is TGTGCCAGCAGTCAACAGGGTGGTACTGAAGCTTTCTTT.

V is TRBV12-5 and J is TRBJ1-1; 10 bases align to TRBD1. With V trimmed by 6 bases and J by 8 bases, 9 bases remained unmatched. This CDR3 has 14 amino acids. Germline lookup yields CDR1 LGHNT and CDR2 FRNRAP. The CDR3 DNA reads TGTGCTAGTGGCATTACCGGGACAGGGGAAGAAGCTTTCTTT. Protein product: CASGITGTGEEAFF.

The chain has TRBV11-2 and TRBJ1-2, with D tentatively TRBD1 (5 bases). This CDR3 has 15 residues. Trimming left V 2 bases short and J 0 bases short, with 10 bases between. The germline V gene has CDR1 SGHAT and CDR2 FQNNGV. The CDR3 nucleotides read TGTGCCAGCAGCTTAACGGAGACAGCTAACTATGGCTACACCTTC. It encodes CASSLTETANYGYTF.

The genes are TRBV28 and TRBJ1-2; possibly TRBD1 for D (5 bases). Trimming left V 4 bases short and J 7 bases short, with 10 bases between. The CDR3 totals 12 residues. The V gene's germline CDR1 is MDHEN and CDR2 SYDVKM. CDR3 protein: CASSWGEGGYTF. CDR3 DNA: TGTGCCAGCAGTTGGGGGGAGGGTGGCTACACCTTC.

The rearrangement links TRBV29-1 to TRBJ1-1, with D uncertain. From germline, CDR1 is SQVTM and CDR2 ANQGSEA. V dropped 7 bases and J dropped 7 bases, with 13 bases sitting between them. The CDR3 length is 11 residues. The CDR3 sequence is CSASIRGEAFF. Written as DNA, the CDR3 is TGCAGCGCCTCGATCCGAGGTGAAGCTTTCTTT.

This chain links TRBV30 with TRBJ1-6, with D maybe TRBD1 (5 bases). This CDR3 is built from 12 residues. The V end lost 3 bases, the J end lost 7 bases, and 7 bases lay between the germline ends. Germline CDR1 is GTSNPN and CDR2 is SVGIG (reference sequence). The CDR3 DNA reads as TGTGCCTGGAGACCAGGGAATTCACCCCTCCACTTT. Translation: CAWRPGNSPLHF.

The genes are TRBV7-9 and TRBJ2-1, with no clear D. V lost 4 bases and J lost 5, with 6 bases in between. Per germline, CDR1 SEHNR and CDR2 FQNEAQ (reference sequence). The CDR3 is made up of 12 amino acids. The CDR3 protein is CASSSFDNEQFF. The CDR3 DNA sequence: TGTGCCAGCAGCTCCTTCGACAATGAGCAGTTCTTC.

J is TRBJ1-1 and V is TRBV30, with D uncertain. CDR3 length: 13 residues. Germline CDR1 reads GTSNPN; CDR2 reads SVGIG (reference sequence). Trimming took 0 bases from V and 4 from J, leaving 9 bases between them. The CDR3 protein is CAWSVQIATEAFF. The CDR3, as DNA: TGTGCCTGGAGTGTACAGATTGCCACTGAAGCTTTCTTT.

V gene TRBV2 combines with J gene TRBJ1-3; maybe TRBD1 (5 bases). V dropped 4 bases and J dropped 0 bases, with 10 bases sitting between them. Per germline, CDR1 SNHLY and CDR2 FYNNEI. CDR3 length: 15 amino acids. The CDR3 region has the DNA TGTGCCAGCAGTGTCCAGGGTTTCTCTGGAAACACCATATATTTT. Its translation is CASSVQGFSGNTIYF. The whole variable domain, remainder taken from reference TRBV2 and TRBJ1-3, is EPEVTQTPSHQVTQMGQEVILRCVPISNHLYFYWYRQILGQKVEFLVSFYNNEISEKSEIFDDQFSVERPDGSNFTLKIRSTKLEDSAMYFCASSVQGFSGNTIYFGEGSWLTVV.

This chain joins TRBV19 and TRBJ1-4; no firm D call. The germline CDR1 and CDR2 sequences are LNHDA and SQIVND (reference sequence). Trimming left V 4 bases short and J 9 bases short, with 21 bases between. The CDR3 runs 16 residues. The CDR3 sequence is CASSTHSNPERQKLFF. The DNA for the CDR3 is TGTGCCAGTAGTACGCACTCCAACCCCGAGCGGCAAAAACTGTTTTTT.

The chain carries TRBV20-1 and TRBJ1-2; tentatively, D is TRBD1 (6 bases). The CDR3 spans 12 residues. Germline CDR1 is DFQATT and CDR2 is SNEGSKA (reference sequence). With 3 bases removed from V and 2 bases from J, the gap between germline ends came to 7 bases. CDR3 loop: CSASQGNYGYTF. Written as DNA, the CDR3 is TGCAGTGCTAGTCAGGGGAACTATGGCTACACCTTC.